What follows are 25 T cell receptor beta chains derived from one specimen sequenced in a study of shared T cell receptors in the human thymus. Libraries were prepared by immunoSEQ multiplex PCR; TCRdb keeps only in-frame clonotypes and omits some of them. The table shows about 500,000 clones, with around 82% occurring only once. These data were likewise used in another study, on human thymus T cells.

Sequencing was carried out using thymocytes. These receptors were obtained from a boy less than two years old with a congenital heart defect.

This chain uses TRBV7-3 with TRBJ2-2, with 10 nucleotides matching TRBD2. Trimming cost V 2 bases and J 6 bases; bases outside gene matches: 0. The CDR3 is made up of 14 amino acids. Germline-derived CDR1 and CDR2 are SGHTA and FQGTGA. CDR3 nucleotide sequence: TGTGCCAGCAGCTTACTAGCGGGAGCCGGGGAGCTGTTTTTT. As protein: CASSLLAGAGELFF.

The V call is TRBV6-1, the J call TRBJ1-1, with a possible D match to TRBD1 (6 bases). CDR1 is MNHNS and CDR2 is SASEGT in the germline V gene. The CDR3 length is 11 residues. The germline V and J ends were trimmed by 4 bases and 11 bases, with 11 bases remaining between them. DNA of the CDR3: TGTGCCAGCAGTGGAACAGGGAGCGCTTTCTTT. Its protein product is CASSGTGSAFF.

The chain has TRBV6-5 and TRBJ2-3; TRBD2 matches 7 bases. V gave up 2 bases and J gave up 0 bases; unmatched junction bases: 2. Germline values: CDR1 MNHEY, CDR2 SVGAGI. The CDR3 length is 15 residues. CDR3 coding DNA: TGTGCCAGCAGTTACGGGAGGGAGAGCACAGATACGCAGTATTTT. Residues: CASSYGRESTDTQYF.

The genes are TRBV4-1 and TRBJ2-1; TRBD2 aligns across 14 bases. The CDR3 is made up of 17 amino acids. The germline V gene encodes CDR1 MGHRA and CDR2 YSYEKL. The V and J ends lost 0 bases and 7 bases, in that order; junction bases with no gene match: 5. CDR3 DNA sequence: TGCGCCAGCAGCCAAGATGGGACTAGCGGGAGAAGGAATGAGCAGTTCTTC. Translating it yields CASSQDGTSGRRNEQFF.

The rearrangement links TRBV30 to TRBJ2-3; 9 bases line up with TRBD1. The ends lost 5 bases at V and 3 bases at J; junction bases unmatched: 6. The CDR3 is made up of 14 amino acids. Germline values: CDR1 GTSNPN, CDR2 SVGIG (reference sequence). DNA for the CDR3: TGTGCCTGGGGGGACGGACAGGGGACAGATACGCAGTATTTT. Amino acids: CAWGDGQGTDTQYF. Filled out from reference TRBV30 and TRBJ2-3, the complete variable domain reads SQTIHQWPATLVQPVGSPLSLECTVEGTSNPNLYWYRQAAGRGLQLLFYSVGIGQISSEVPQNLSASRPQDRQFILSSKKLLLSDSGFYLCAWGDGQGTDTQYFGPGTRLTVL.

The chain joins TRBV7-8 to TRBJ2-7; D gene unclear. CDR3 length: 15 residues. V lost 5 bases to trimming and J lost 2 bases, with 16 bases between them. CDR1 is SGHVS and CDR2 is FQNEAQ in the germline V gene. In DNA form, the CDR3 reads TGTGCCAGCAGCCCACCCTCAGTTGTCCCCTACGAGCAGTACTTC. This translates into CASSPPSVVPYEQYF.

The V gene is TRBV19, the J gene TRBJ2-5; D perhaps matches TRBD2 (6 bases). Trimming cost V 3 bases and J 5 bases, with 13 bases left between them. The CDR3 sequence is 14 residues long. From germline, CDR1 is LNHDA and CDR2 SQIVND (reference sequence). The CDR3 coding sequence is TGTGCCAGTAGTATTAACGGGAGCGGGGAGACCCAGTACTTC. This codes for CASSINGSGETQYF.

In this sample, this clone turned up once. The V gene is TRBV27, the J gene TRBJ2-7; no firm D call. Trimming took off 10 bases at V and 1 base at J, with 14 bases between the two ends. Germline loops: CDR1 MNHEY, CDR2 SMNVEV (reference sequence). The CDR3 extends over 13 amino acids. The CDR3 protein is CATLGPQSYEQYF. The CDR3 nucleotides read TGTGCCACCCTGGGCCCACAGTCCTACGAGCAGTACTTC.

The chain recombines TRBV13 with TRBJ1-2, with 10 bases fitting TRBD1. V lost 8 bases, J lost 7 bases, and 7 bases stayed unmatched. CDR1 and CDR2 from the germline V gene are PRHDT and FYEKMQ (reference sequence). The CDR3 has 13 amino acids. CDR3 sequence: CASPGTGVAGYTF. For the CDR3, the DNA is TGTGCCAGCCCCGGGACAGGGGTGGCTGGCTACACCTTC.

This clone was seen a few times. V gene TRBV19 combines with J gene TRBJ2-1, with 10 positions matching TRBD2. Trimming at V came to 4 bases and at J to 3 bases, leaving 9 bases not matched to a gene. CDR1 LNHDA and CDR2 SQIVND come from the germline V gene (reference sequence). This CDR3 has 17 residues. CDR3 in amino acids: CASSTRLAGGNYNEQFF. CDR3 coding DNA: TGTGCCAGTAGTACCCGATTAGCGGGAGGTAACTACAATGAGCAGTTCTTC.

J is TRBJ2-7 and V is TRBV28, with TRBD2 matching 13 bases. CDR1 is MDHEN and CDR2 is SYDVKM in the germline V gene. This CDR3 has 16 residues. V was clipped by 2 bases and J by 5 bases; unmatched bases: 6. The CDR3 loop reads CASSLRLAGGLHEQYF. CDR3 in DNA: TGTGCCAGCAGTTTAAGACTAGCGGGAGGTTTACACGAGCAGTACTTC. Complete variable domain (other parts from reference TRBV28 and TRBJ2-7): DVKVTQSSRYLVKRTGEKVFLECVQDMDHENMFWYRQDPGLGLRLIYFSYDVKMKEKGDIPEGYSVSREKKERFSLILESASTNQTSMYLCASSLRLAGGLHEQYFGPGTRLTVT.

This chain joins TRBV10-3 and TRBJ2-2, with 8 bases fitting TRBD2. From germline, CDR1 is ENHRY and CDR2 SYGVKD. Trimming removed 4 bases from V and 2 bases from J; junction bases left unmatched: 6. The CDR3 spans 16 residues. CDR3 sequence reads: CAISGERELNTGELFF. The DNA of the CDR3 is TGTGCCATCAGTGGCGAGCGGGAGCTAAACACCGGGGAGCTGTTTTTT.

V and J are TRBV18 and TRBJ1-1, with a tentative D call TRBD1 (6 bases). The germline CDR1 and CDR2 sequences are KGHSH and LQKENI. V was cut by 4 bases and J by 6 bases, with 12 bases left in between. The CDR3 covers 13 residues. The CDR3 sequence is CASSQSGQPEAFF. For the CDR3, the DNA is TGTGCCAGCTCACAAAGTGGACAGCCTGAAGCTTTCTTT.

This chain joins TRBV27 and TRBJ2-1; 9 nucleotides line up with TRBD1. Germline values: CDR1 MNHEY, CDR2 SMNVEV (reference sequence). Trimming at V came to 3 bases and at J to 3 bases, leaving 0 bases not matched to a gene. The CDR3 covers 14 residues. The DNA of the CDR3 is TGTGCCAGCAGTTTGACAGGGGGCTACAATGAGCAGTTCTTC. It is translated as CASSLTGGYNEQFF.

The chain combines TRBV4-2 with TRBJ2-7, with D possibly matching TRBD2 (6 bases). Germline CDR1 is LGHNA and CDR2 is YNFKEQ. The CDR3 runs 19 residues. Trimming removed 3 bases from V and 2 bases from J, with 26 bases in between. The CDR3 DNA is TGTGCCAGCAGCCACCTAGCCGATGGGGAGGATTCCCCACCCTACGAGCAGTACTTC. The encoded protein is CASSHLADGEDSPPYEQYF.

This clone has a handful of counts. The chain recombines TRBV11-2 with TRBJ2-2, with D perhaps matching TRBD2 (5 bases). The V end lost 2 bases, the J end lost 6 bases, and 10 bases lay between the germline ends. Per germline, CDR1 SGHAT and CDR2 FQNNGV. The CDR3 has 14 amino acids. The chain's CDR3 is CASSLRGRAGELFF. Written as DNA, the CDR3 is TGTGCCAGCAGCTTAAGAGGGCGGGCCGGGGAGCTGTTTTTT.

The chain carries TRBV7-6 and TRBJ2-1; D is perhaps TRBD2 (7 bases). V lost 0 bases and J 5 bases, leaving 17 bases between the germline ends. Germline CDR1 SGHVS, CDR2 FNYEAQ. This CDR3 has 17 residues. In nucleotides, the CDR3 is TGTGCCAGCAGCTTAGCTGTGGGGGGGCGACTTGACAATGAGCAGTTCTTC. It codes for CASSLAVGGRLDNEQFF.

The CDR3 DNA follows: TGTGCCAGCAGCGTAGGGAGCGAGGGGGGGACACTGAACACTGAAGCTTTCTTT. It translates to CASSVGSEGGTLNTEAFF. The genes are TRBV9 and TRBJ1-1, with D maybe TRBD1 (6 bases). Trimming pared 0 bases from V and 0 bases from J, leaving 18 bases between. In germline, CDR1 is SGDLS, CDR2 YYNGEE. The CDR3 has 18 residues.

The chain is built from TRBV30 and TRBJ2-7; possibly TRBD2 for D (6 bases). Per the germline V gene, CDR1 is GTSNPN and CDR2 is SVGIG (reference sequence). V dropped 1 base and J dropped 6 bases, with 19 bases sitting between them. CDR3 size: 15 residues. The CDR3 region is CAWSGRLDGLSEQYF. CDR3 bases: TGTGCCTGGAGTGGTAGACTAGACGGGTTGAGCGAGCAGTACTTC. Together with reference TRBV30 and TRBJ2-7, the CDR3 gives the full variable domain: SQTIHQWPATLVQPVGSPLSLECTVEGTSNPNLYWYRQAAGRGLQLLFYSVGIGQISSEVPQNLSASRPQDRQFILSSKKLLLSDSGFYLCAWSGRLDGLSEQYFGPGTRLTVT.

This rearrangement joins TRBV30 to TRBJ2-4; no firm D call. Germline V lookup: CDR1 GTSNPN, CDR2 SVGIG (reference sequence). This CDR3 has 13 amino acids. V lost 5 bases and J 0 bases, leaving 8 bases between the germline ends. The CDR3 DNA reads TGTGCCTGGCGTGCCTTAGCCAAAAACATTCAGTACTTC. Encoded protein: CAWRALAKNIQYF.

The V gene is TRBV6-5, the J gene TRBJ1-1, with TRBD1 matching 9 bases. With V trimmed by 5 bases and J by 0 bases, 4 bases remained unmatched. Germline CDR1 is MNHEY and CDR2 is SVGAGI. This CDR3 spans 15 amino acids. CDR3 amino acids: CASSHGDRVNTEAFF. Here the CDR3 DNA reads TGTGCCAGCAGTCACGGGGACAGGGTGAACACTGAAGCTTTCTTT.

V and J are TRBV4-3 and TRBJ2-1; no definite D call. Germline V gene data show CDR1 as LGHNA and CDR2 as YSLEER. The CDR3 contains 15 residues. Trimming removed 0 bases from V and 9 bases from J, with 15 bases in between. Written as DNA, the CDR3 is TGCGCCAGCAGCCAAGAACGGGTAGGTTCCTGTGAGCAGTTCTTC. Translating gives CASSQERVGSCEQFF.

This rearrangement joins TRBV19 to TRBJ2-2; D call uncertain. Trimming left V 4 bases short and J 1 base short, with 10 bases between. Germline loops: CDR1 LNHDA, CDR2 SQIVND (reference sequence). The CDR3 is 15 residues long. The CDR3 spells CASSTFPGNTGELFF. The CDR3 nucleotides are TGTGCCAGTAGTACTTTCCCAGGGAACACCGGGGAGCTGTTTTTT.

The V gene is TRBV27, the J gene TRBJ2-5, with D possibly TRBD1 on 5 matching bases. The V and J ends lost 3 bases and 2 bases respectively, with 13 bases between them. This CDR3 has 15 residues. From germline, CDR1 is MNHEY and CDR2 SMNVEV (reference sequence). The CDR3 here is CASSLGPGLQETQYF. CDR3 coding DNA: TGTGCCAGCAGTTTGGGTCCAGGGCTACAAGAGACCCAGTACTTC.

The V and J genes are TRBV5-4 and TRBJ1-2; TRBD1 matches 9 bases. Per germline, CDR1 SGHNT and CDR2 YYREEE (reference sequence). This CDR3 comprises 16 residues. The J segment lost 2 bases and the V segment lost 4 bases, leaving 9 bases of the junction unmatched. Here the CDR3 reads CASSPNPGQGNYGYTF. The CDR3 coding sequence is TGTGCCAGCAGCCCGAATCCGGGACAGGGAAACTATGGCTACACCTTC.